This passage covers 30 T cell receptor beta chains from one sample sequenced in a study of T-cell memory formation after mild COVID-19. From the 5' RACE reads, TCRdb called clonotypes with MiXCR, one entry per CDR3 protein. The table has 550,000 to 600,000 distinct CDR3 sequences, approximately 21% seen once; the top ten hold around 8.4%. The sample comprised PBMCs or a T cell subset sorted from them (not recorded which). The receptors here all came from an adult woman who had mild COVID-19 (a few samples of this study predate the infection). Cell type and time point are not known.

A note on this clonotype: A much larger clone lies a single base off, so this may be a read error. The CDR3 nucleotides are TGTGCCAGCAGTTCTAGCGCCGGGGAGCTGTTTTTT. Protein: CASSSSAGELFF. This sequence joins TRBV6-2 or TRBV6-3 and TRBJ2-2; possible D gene TRBD2, 6 bases. The CDR3 totals 12 residues. Germline V lookup: CDR1 MNHEY, CDR2 SVGEGT. V was trimmed by 4 bases and J by 6 bases, leaving 6 bases between them.

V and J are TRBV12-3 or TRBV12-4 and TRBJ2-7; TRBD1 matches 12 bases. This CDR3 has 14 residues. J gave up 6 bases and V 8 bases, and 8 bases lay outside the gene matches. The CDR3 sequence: CASALGQGAPEQYF. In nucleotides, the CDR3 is TGTGCCAGCGCCCTGGGACAGGGGGCGCCCGAGCAGTACTTC.

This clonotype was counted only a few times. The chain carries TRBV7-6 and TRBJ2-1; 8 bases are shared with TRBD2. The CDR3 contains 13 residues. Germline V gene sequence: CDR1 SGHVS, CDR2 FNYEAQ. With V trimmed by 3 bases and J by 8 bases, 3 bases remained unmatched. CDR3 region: CASSLLAGDEQFF. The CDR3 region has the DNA TGTGCCAGCAGCTTGCTAGCGGGCGATGAGCAGTTCTTC.

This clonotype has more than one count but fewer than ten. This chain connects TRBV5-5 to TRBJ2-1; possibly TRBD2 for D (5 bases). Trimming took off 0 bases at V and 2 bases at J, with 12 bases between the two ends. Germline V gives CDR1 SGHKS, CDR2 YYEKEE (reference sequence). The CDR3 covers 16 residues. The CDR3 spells CASSLEFGEPYNEQFF. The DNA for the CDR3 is TGTGCCAGCAGCTTGGAGTTCGGGGAACCCTACAATGAGCAGTTCTTC.

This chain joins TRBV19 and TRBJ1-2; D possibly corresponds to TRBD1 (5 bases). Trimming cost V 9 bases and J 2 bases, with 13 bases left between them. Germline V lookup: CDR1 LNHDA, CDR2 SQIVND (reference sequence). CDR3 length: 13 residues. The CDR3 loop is CARGRGSNYGYTF. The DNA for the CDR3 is TGTGCCAGGGGTAGGGGTTCCAACTATGGCTACACCTTC.

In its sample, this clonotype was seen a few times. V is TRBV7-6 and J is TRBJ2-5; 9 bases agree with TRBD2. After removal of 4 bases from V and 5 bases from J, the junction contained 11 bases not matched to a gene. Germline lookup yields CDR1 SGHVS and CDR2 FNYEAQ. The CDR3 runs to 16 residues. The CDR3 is CASSSRLAAYSETQYF. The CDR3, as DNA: TGTGCCAGCAGCTCACGACTAGCGGCGTATAGCGAGACCCAGTACTTC.

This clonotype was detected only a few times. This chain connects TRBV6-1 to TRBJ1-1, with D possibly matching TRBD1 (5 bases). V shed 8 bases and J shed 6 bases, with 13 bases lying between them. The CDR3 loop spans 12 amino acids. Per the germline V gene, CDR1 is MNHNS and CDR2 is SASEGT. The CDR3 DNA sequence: TGTGCCAGCCGCCCGTGGGGGGCTGAAGCTTTCTTT. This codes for CASRPWGAEAFF.

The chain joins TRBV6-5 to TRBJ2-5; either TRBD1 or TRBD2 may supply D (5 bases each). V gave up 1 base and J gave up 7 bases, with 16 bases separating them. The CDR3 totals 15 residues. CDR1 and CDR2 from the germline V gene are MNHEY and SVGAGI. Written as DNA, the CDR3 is TGTGCCAGCAGTTACTACGGGACCGAAAGTGGGACCCAGTACTTC. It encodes CASSYYGTESGTQYF.

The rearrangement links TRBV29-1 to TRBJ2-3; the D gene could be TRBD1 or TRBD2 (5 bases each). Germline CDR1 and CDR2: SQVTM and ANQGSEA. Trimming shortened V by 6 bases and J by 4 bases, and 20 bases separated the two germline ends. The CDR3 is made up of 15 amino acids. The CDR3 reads CSVGPGVPLADTQYF. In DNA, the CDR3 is TGCAGCGTGGGACCCGGGGTTCCATTGGCAGATACGCAGTATTTT.

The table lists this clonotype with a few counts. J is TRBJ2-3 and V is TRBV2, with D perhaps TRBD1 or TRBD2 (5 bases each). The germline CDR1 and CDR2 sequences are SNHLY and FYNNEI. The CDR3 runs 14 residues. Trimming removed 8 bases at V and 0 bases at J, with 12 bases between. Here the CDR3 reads CASGGRTSTDTQYF. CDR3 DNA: TGTGCCAGCGGGGGTCGCACTAGCACAGATACGCAGTATTTT.

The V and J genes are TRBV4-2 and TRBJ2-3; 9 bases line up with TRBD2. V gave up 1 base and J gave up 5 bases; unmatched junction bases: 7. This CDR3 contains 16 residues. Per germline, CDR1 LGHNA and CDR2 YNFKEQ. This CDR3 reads CASSQAGTSRGDTQYF. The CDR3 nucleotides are TGTGCCAGCAGCCAAGCCGGGACTAGCAGGGGAGATACGCAGTATTTT.

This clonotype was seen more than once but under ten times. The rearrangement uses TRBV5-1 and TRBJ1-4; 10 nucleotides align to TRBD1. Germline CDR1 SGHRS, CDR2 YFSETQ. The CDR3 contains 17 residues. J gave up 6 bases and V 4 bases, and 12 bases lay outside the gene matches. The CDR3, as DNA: TGCGCCAGCAGCCCCTCACCGACCGGGACAGGGGATGAAAAACTGTTTTTT. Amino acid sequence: CASSPSPTGTGDEKLFF. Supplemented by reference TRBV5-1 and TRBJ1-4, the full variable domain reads KAGVTQTPRYLIKTRGQQVTLSCSPISGHRSVSWYQQTPGQGLQFLFEYFSETQRNKGNFPGRFSGRQFSNSRSEMNVSTLELGDSALYLCASSPSPTGTGDEKLFFGSGTQLSVL.

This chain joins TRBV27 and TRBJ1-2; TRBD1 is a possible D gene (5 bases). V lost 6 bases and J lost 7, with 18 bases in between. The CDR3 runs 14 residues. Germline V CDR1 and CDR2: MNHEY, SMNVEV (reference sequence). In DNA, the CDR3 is TGTGCCAGCAGGGGGGGTGCGGCCTCGGGTGGCTACACCTTC. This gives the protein CASRGGAASGGYTF.

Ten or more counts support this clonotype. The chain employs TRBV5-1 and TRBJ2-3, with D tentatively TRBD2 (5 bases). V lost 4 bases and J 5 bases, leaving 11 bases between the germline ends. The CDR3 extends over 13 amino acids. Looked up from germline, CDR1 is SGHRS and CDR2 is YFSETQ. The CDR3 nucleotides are TGCGCCAGCAGCCGGAACAGCGGAGATACGCAGTATTTT. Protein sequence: CASSRNSGDTQYF.

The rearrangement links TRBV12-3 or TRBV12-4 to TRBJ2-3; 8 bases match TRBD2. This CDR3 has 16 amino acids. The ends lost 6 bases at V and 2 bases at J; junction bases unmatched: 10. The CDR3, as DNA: TGTGCCAGCAGGTCTCCGGGACTAGGAGACACAGATACGCAGTATTTT. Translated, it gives CASRSPGLGDTDTQYF.

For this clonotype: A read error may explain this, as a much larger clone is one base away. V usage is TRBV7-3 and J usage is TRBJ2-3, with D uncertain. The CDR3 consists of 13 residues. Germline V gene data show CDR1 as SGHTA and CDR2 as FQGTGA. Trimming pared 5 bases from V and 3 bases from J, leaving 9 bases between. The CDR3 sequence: CASSRARTDTQYF. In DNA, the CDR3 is TGTGCCAGCAGCCGTGCCAGGACAGATACGCAGTATTTT.

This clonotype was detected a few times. This CDR3 reads CSARDLSSGSYEQYF. The CDR3 bases are TGCAGTGCTAGAGATCTCTCTAGCGGATCCTACGAGCAGTACTTC. The chain carries TRBV20-1 and TRBJ2-7; 7 bases align to TRBD2. CDR3 length equals 15 residues. Germline values: CDR1 DFQATT, CDR2 SNEGSKA (reference sequence). J gave up 1 base and V 0 bases, and 6 bases lay outside the gene matches.

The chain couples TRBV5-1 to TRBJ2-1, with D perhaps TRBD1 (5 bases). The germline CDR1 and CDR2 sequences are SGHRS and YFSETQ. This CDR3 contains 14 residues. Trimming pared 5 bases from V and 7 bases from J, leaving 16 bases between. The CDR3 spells CASSESSRANEQFF. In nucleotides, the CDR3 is TGCGCCAGCAGTGAAAGCTCCAGGGCGAATGAGCAGTTCTTC.

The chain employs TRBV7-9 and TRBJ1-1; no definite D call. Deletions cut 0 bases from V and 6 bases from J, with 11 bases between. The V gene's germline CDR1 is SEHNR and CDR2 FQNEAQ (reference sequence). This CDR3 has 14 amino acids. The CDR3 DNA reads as TGTGCCAGCAGCTTAGCGGGGTCCGGGGCTGAAGCTTTCTTT. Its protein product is CASSLAGSGAEAFF.

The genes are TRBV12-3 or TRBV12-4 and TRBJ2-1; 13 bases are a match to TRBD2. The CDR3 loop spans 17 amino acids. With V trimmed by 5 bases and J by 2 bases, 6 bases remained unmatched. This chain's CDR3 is CASSRSGTSGTYNEQFF. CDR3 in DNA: TGTGCCAGCAGTCGATCCGGGACTAGCGGGACCTACAATGAGCAGTTCTTC.

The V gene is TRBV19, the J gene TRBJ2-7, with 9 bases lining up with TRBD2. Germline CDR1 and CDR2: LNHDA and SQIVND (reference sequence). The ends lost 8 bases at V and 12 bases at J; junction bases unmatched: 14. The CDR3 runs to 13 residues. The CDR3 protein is CASPIAGGPSRYF. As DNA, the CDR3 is TGTGCCAGTCCGATCGCGGGAGGGCCCTCGCGGTACTTC.

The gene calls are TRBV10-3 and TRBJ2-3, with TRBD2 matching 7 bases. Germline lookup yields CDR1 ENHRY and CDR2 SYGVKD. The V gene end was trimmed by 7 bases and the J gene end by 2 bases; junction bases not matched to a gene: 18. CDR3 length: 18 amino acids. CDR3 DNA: TGTGCCATCACTCGGATAGACCTTAGCGGGTCCTTCACAGATACGCAGTATTTT. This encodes CAITRIDLSGSFTDTQYF.

CDR3 DNA sequence: TGCAGCGTTCTGACAGGGGTAAACACTGAAGCTTTCTTT. Protein sequence: CSVLTGVNTEAFF. J is TRBJ1-1 and V is TRBV29-1, with 8 bases fitting TRBD1. The trim removed 5 bases at V and 2 bases at J, leaving 4 bases unmatched. The CDR3 has 13 amino acids. Germline loops: CDR1 SQVTM, CDR2 ANQGSEA.

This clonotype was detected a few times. The CDR3 nucleotides read TGTGCCAGCAGCTTCTCGGCAAGGGATAGTTACACCGGGGAGCTGTTTTTT. Translating it yields CASSFSARDSYTGELFF. The gene calls are TRBV7-6 and TRBJ2-2; no clear D gene. Trimming left V 3 bases short and J 3 bases short, with 17 bases between. CDR1 SGHVS and CDR2 FNYEAQ come from the germline V gene. The CDR3 covers 17 residues.

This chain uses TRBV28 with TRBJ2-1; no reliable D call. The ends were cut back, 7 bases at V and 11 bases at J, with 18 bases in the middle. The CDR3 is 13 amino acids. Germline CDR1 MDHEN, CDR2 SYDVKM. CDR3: CASNNTWRRKQFF. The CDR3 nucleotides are TGTGCCAGCAATAATACTTGGCGGCGGAAGCAGTTCTTC.

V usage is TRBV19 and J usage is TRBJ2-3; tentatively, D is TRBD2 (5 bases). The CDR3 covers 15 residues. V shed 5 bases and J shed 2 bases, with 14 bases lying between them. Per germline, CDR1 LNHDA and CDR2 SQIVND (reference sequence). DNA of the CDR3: TGTGCCAGTAGTCGGGGATCTAGTACCACAGATACGCAGTATTTT. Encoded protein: CASSRGSSTTDTQYF.

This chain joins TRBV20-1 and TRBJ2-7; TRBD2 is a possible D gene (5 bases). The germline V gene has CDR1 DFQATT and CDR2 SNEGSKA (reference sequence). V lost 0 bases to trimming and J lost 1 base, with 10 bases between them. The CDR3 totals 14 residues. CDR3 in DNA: TGCAGTGCTAGAGATCTCCGAGGGTCCTACGAGCAGTACTTC. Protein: CSARDLRGSYEQYF.

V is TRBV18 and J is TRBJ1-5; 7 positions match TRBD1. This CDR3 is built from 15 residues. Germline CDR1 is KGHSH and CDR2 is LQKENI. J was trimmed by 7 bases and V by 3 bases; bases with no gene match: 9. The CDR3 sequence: CASSPGQATGQPQHF. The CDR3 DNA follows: TGTGCCAGCTCACCCGGACAGGCTACGGGGCAGCCCCAGCATTTT.

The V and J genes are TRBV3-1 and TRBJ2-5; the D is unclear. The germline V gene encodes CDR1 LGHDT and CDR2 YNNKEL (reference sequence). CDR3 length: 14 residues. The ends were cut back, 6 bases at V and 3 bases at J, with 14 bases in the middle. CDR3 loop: CASSLGYAEETQYF. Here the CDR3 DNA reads TGTGCCAGCAGTCTCGGCTATGCGGAAGAGACCCAGTACTTC.

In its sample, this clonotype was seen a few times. CDR3 residues: CASKLGYNEQFF. In DNA form, the CDR3 reads TGTGCCAGCAAACTAGGTTACAATGAGCAGTTCTTC. V is TRBV2 and J is TRBJ2-1; a possible D gene is TRBD2 (5 bases). CDR3 length equals 12 residues. V lost 7 bases to trimming and J lost 4 bases, with 8 bases between them. The germline V gene encodes CDR1 SNHLY and CDR2 FYNNEI. The complete variable domain, with remaining parts taken from reference TRBV2 and TRBJ2-1, reads EPEVTQTPSHQVTQMGQEVILRCVPISNHLYFYWYRQILGQKVEFLVSFYNNEISEKSEIFDDQFSVERPDGSNFTLKIRSTKLEDSAMYFCASKLGYNEQFFGPGTRLTVL.